Following are 19 T cell receptor beta chains from one sample sequenced in a study of OX40 agonist ivuxolimab in advanced cancers. Here immunoSEQ multiplex PCR was the method, and the copy in TCRdb shows in-frame clones only, minus some. The data show fewer than 65,000 clones, approximately 91% seen once. The sequencing used CD4+ or CD8+ T cells sorted from blood, collected in a trial of the OX40 agonist ivuxolimab. The source of these receptors is an adult with an advanced solid tumor such as melanoma, head and neck, liver or kidney cancer.

This chain connects TRBV28 to TRBJ2-7; D is unclear. This CDR3 contains 16 residues. Germline V gene lookup returns CDR1 MDHEN and CDR2 SYDVKM. Trimming took off 4 bases at V and 6 bases at J, with 22 bases between the two ends. CDR3 in amino acids: CASSYAPTSPNLEQYF. CDR3 DNA sequence: TGTGCCAGCAGTTACGCGCCCACCTCGCCCAACCTCGAGCAGTACTTC.

DNA of the CDR3: TGTGCCACCCGGGAAACGAACACCGGGGAGCTGTTTTTT. Its translation is CATRETNTGELFF. The rearrangement links TRBV15 to TRBJ2-2, with a weak D call TRBD2 (5 bases). This CDR3 region has 13 residues. The germline gives CDR1 LNHNV, CDR2 YYDKDF (reference sequence). V was cut by 8 bases and J by 0 bases, with 7 bases left in between. Full variable domain (missing parts from reference TRBV15 and TRBJ2-2): DAMVIQNPRYQVTQFGKPVTLSCSQTLNHNVMYWYQQKSSQAPKLLFHYYDKDFNNEADTPDNFQSRRPNTSFCFLDIRSPGLGDTAMYLCATRETNTGELFFGEGSRLTVL.

The chain joins TRBV15 to TRBJ1-5, with a tentative D call TRBD1 (5 bases). Trimming left V 1 base short and J 0 bases short, with 13 bases between. Germline lookup yields CDR1 LNHNV and CDR2 YYDKDF (reference sequence). The CDR3 contains 17 residues. The CDR3 spells CATSRGWTPYSNQPQHF. In DNA, the CDR3 is TGTGCCACCAGCAGAGGTTGGACACCTTATAGCAATCAGCCCCAGCATTTT.

The genes are TRBV5-1 and TRBJ2-5, with D possibly TRBD1 on 6 matching bases. V was trimmed by 2 bases and J by 5 bases, leaving 19 bases between them. Germline V CDR1 and CDR2: SGHRS, YFSETQ. The CDR3 totals 16 residues. The CDR3: CASSFSLLGAGETQYF. CDR3 coding DNA: TGCGCCAGCAGCTTCAGTTTGTTGGGGGCAGGCGAGACCCAGTACTTC.

The chain couples TRBV27 to TRBJ2-7; D possibly corresponds to TRBD1 (5 bases). CDR3 length: 14 amino acids. Per the germline V gene, CDR1 is MNHEY and CDR2 is SMNVEV (reference sequence). Trimming removed 4 bases at V and 1 base at J, with 11 bases between. The CDR3, as DNA: TGTGCCAGCAGTTCCTGGGGCGGATCCTACGAGCAGTACTTC. Amino acid sequence: CASSSWGGSYEQYF.

The chain employs TRBV15 and TRBJ1-3; the D is unclear. The CDR3 extends over 15 amino acids. CDR1 is LNHNV, CDR2 YYDKDF, per germline (reference sequence). Trimming shortened V by 0 bases and J by 1 base, and 7 bases separated the two germline ends. The CDR3 here is CATSRDMGSGNTIYF. The CDR3, as DNA: TGTGCCACCAGCAGAGATATGGGGTCTGGAAACACCATATATTTT.

In its sample, this clone was seen once. The chain joins TRBV19 to TRBJ1-5, with 8 bases lining up with TRBD1. The CDR3 is 13 amino acids. Germline loops: CDR1 LNHDA, CDR2 SQIVND (reference sequence). Losses at the gene ends were 8 bases for V and 9 bases for J; bases not matched to a gene: 9. DNA of the CDR3: TGTGCCAGTGGGCCAGGGGGCTTATGGCCCCAGCATTTT. Its protein product is CASGPGGLWPQHF.

The chain employs TRBV6-6 and TRBJ1-1, with unresolved D. V was pared by 2 bases and J by 5 bases, with 18 bases between. CDR1 MNHNY and CDR2 SVGAGI come from the germline V gene (reference sequence). This CDR3 comprises 16 residues. The CDR3 loop reads CASSYPHPAGVTEAFF. In DNA, the CDR3 is TGTGCCAGCAGTTACCCGCACCCCGCCGGGGTGACTGAAGCTTTCTTT.

The chain recombines TRBV28 with TRBJ2-7, with 11 bases lining up with TRBD1. V lost 5 bases, J lost 4 bases, and 13 bases stayed unmatched. Per the germline V gene, CDR1 is MDHEN and CDR2 is SYDVKM. This CDR3 contains 17 residues. The CDR3 here is CASSINIGQGAFYEQYF. CDR3 coding DNA: TGTGCCAGCAGTATAAATATCGGACAGGGGGCTTTTTACGAGCAGTACTTC.

The chain carries TRBV6-1 and TRBJ1-2, with 9 bases fitting TRBD1. The V segment lost 2 bases and the J segment 7 bases; nucleotides outside the gene matches: 5. CDR3 length: 14 amino acids. Per the germline V gene, CDR1 is MNHNS and CDR2 is SASEGT. CDR3 DNA sequence: TGTGCCAGCAGTGAAACAGGGGGCATCTTTGGCTACACCTTC. The encoded protein is CASSETGGIFGYTF.

The chain combines TRBV5-8 with TRBJ1-2; TRBD1 is a possible D gene (6 bases). Trimming removed 4 bases from V and 8 bases from J, with 18 bases in between. The V gene's germline CDR1 is SGHTS and CDR2 YDEGEE. The CDR3 loop spans 14 amino acids. The CDR3 bases are TGTGCCAGCAGCAAGACAGGCCATGTGGACGGCTACACCTTC. This encodes CASSKTGHVDGYTF.

CDR3: CAWRTDRVTEAFF. DNA for the CDR3: TGTGCCTGGAGGACGGACAGGGTCACTGAAGCTTTCTTT. The chain links TRBV30 to TRBJ1-1; TRBD1 matches at 8 bases. CDR1 is GTSNPN and CDR2 is SVGIG in the germline V gene (reference sequence). V trimming: 3 bases; J trimming: 4 bases; junction bases outside the gene matches: 4. This CDR3 is built from 13 residues.

This sequence joins TRBV11-2 and TRBJ1-1; D not certain. CDR3 length: 14 residues. Trimming left V 6 bases short and J 6 bases short, with 17 bases between. CDR1 and CDR2 from the germline V gene are SGHAT and FQNNGV. CDR3 DNA sequence: TGTGCCAGCAGGCGGGCCCTCAAGGACGCTGAAGCTTTCTTT. It translates to CASRRALKDAEAFF.

This sequence joins TRBV27 and TRBJ2-1; D call uncertain. Germline V lookup: CDR1 MNHEY, CDR2 SMNVEV (reference sequence). The CDR3 runs to 14 residues. Between the trimmed V and J ends, which lost 7 bases and 0 bases, there was a span of 10 bases. The chain's CDR3 is CASTPASSYNEQFF. CDR3 in DNA: TGTGCCAGCACCCCAGCAAGCTCCTACAATGAGCAGTTCTTC.

V gene TRBV18 combines with J gene TRBJ2-7, with TRBD1 identical over 9 bases. This CDR3 is 16 amino acids long. Germline V CDR1 and CDR2: KGHSH, LQKENI. The junction had 7 bases not matched to a gene; V was cut back by 4 bases and J by 0 bases. The CDR3: CASSQPGQGTSYEQYF. The CDR3, as DNA: TGTGCCAGCTCACAACCGGGACAGGGAACCTCCTACGAGCAGTACTTC.

V usage is TRBV10-3 and J usage is TRBJ1-4; maybe TRBD1 (5 bases). Trimming took off 6 bases at V and 4 bases at J, with 12 bases between the two ends. Germline CDR1 is ENHRY and CDR2 is SYGVKD. The CDR3 spans 14 residues. The CDR3 loop is CAISPGTGNEKLFF. The DNA for the CDR3 is TGTGCCATCAGCCCCGGGACGGGTAATGAAAAACTGTTTTTT.

J is TRBJ2-3 and V is TRBV15; TRBD2 is a possible D gene (5 bases). Per germline, CDR1 LNHNV and CDR2 YYDKDF (reference sequence). V was cut by 0 bases and J by 2 bases, with 12 bases left in between. The CDR3 runs to 16 residues. CDR3 nucleotide sequence: TGTGCCACCAGCAGAGATGGGAAGCGGCTCACAGATACGCAGTATTTT. It encodes CATSRDGKRLTDTQYF.

The chain links TRBV2 to TRBJ2-7; no clear D. Germline V CDR1 and CDR2: SNHLY, FYNNEI. V lost 7 bases to trimming and J lost 2 bases, with 6 bases between them. This CDR3 region has 11 residues. For the CDR3, the DNA is TGTGCCAGCACTACTACCTACGAGCAGTACTTC. This codes for CASTTTYEQYF. Combining the CDR3 with reference TRBV2 and TRBJ2-7 gives the whole variable domain EPEVTQTPSHQVTQMGQEVILRCVPISNHLYFYWYRQILGQKVEFLVSFYNNEISEKSEIFDDQFSVERPDGSNFTLKIRSTKLEDSAMYFCASTTTYEQYFGPGTRLTVT.

The chain combines TRBV4-2 with TRBJ1-6; 7 bases agree with TRBD1. Germline V CDR1 and CDR2: LGHNA, YNFKEQ. V shed 4 bases and J 5 bases; nucleotides not matched to a gene: 5. The CDR3 runs to 15 residues. The CDR3 spells CASSLSGTDNSPLHF. The CDR3 DNA reads TGTGCCAGCAGCCTGTCCGGGACAGATAATTCACCCCTCCACTTT.